This is a list of T cell receptor beta chains from one sample in a study of response to subunit inactivated influenza vaccine. TCRdb re-called the RT-PCR reads through MiXCR, storing one row per CDR3 protein. The table shows hundreds of thousands of distinct CDR3 sequences, with roughly 13% occurring only once. The sample in question was PBMCs from blood, obtained about 14 days before vaccination. The receptor set was obtained from a man aged 45-65 years who received an inactivated influenza vaccine. Both conserved end residues are trimmed from each CDR3.

v_gene: TRBV7-2
CDR3aa: ASSLGDRYNSPLH

v_gene: TRBV4-3
CDR3aa: ASSPNSPWGSRKLF

v_gene: TRBV20-1
CDR3aa: SARVGHSNQPQH

v_gene: TRBV7-8
CDR3aa: ASSLVGSAYEQY

v_gene: TRBV30
CDR3aa: AWARGRGEKLF

v_gene: TRBV10-3
CDR3aa: AISDVGHTEAF

v_gene: TRBV28
CDR3aa: ASSPGTTDTGELF

v_gene: TRBV4-2
CDR3aa: ASSQEAGTSGGTF

v_gene: TRBV9
CDR3aa: ASSVAGGLPTDTQY

v_gene: TRBV7-2
CDR3aa: ASSLRLAGGLQETQY

v_gene: TRBV29-1
CDR3aa: SVEGSVGEQF

v_gene: TRBV27
CDR3aa: ASRRDGTSYEQY

v_gene: TRBV3-1
CDR3aa: ASSHGRAGNEQF

v_gene: TRBV6-5
CDR3aa: ASSYSDREETQY

v_gene: TRBV2
CDR3aa: ASRGTSVSGETQY

v_gene: TRBV5-1
CDR3aa: ASSRIPGPSYEQY

v_gene: TRBV7-9
CDR3aa: ASSYAQVGHEQY

v_gene: TRBV12-3/TRBV12-4
CDR3aa: ASSFWTEETQY

v_gene: TRBV7-2
CDR3aa: ASSSKTGALRELF

v_gene: TRBV3-1
CDR3aa: ASSQSRTETQY

v_gene: TRBV11-1
CDR3aa: ASSTLAGGYEQY